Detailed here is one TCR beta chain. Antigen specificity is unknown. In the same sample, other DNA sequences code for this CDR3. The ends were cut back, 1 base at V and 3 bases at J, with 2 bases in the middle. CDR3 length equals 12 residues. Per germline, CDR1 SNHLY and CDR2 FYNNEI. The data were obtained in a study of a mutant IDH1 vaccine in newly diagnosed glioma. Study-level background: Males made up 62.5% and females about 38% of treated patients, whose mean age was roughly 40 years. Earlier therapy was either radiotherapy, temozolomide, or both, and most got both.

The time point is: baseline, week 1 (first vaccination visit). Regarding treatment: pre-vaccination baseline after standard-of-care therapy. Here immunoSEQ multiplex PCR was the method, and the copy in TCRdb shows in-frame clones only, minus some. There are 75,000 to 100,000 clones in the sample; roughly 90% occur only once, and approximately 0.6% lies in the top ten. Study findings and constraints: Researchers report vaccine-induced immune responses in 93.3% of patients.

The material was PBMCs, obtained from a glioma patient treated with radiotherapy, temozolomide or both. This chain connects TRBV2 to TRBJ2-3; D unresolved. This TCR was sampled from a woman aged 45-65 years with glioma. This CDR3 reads CASSEGTDTQYF. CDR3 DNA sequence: TGTGCCAGCAGTGAAGGAACAGATACGCAGTATTTT.